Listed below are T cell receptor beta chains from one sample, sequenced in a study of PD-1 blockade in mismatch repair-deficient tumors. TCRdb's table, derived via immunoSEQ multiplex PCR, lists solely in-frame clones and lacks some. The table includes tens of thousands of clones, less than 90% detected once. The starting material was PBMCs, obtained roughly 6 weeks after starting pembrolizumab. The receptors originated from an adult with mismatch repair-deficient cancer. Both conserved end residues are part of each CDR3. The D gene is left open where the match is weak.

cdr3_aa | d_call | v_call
CASRMREHTDTQYF | TRBD2 | TRBV5-1
CSVEPLAPTRDTQYF | . | TRBV29-1
CASSDGATYNEQFF | . | TRBV10-1
CASSRLRTEAYNEQFF | . | TRBV4-1
CSARDSVTQYF | . | TRBV20-1
CATQGALDEQYF | TRBD1 | TRBV7-9
CASSEVSHLYQPQHF | . | TRBV2
CASSFSSSGANVLTF | . | TRBV5-4
CAWNRDRTRNTIYF | TRBD1 | TRBV30
CASTELQETQYF | . | TRBV2
CASSPGQGAGYTF | TRBD1 | TRBV6-6
CAWGLPDRGQREQYF | TRBD1 | TRBV30
CASSSQQGLRGTEAFF | . | TRBV5-1
CASSPDVGGGYTF | . | TRBV7-9
CASSVGLLQGRNEKLFF | . | TRBV9
CASSLVAGYGYTF | . | TRBV7-2
CASSSRTGNTDTQYF | TRBD1 | TRBV7-6
CAISGIIENGGAGRSYEQYF | TRBD2 | TRBV10-3
CASTLSGRANYEQYF | TRBD2 | TRBV27
CASSLVRGAPAGEETQYF | . | TRBV5-1
CASSMGSDDNYGYTF | . | TRBV19
CASSVGQGIGYEQFF | TRBD1 | TRBV9
CASSQSAYNEQFF | . | TRBV14
CASSQDWTFNEQFF | . | TRBV4-1
CASSEYRWNEQFF | . | TRBV6-1
CSVAPGQPYEQYF | TRBD1 | TRBV29-1
CASSYDRGAHGQYF | TRBD1 | TRBV9
CASSPGDSGGDTQYF | . | TRBV28
CASSLGLAGGWSEQFF | TRBD2 | TRBV5-1
CASSPGTQYF | . | TRBV7-9
CASRATGGTEAFF | TRBD1 | TRBV19
CSVVQGSNSGNTIYF | . | TRBV29-1
CSVDSDYNEQFF | . | TRBV29-1
CASSRERRSLYEQYF | . | TRBV18
CASSLLLAGGGNEQFF | TRBD2 | TRBV27